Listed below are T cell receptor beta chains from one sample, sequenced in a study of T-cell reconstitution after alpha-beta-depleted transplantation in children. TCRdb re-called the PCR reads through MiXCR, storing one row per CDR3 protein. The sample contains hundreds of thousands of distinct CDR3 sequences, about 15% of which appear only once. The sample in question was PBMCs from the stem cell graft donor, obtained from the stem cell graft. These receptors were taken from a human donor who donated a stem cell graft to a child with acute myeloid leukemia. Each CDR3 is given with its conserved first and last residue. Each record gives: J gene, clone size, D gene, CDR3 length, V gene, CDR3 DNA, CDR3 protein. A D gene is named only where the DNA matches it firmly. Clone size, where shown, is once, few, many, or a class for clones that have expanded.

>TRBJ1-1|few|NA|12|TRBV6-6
TGTGCCAGCAGGCCCGGGGGATTTGAAGCTTTCTTT
CASRPGGFEAFF
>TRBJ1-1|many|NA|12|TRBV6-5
TGTGCCAGCAGTTACGGGCATGCTGAAGCTTTCTTT
CASSYGHAEAFF
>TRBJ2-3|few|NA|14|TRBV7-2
TGTGCCAGCAGCCCCCAGGGGGGGGCGGATACGCAGTATTTT
CASSPQGGADTQYF
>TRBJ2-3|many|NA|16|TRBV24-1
TGTGCCACCAGTGATTGGGACGGCCTAGGCACAGATACGCAGTATTTT
CATSDWDGLGTDTQYF
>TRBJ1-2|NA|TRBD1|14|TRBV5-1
TGCGCCAGCAGCTTCGGAGACAGGGAAAATGGCTACACCTTC
CASSFGDRENGYTF
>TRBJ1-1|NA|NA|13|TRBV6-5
TGTGCCAGCAGTTACTCCTTTTCGGACGAAGCTTTCTTT
CASSYSFSDEAFF
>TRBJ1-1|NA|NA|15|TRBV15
TGTGCCACCAGCAGAGAGGCCCACGGGAACACTGAAGCTTTCTTT
CATSREAHGNTEAFF
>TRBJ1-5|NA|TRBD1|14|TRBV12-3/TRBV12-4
TGTGCCAGCACTCCGACAGGGGGCTATCAGCCCCAGCATTTT
CASTPTGGYQPQHF
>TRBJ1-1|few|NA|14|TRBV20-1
TGCAGTGCTAGAGTGTATATGATGAACACTGAAGCTTTCTTT
CSARVYMMNTEAFF
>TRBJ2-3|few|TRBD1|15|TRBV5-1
TGCGCCAGCAGCCCCGAGGGCAGGGGGCCCGATACGCAGTATTTT
CASSPEGRGPDTQYF
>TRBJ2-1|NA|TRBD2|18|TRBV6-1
TGTGCCAGCAGCCCGGGACTAGCTTCCATAAGCTCCTACAATGAGCAGTTCTTC
CASSPGLASISSYNEQFF
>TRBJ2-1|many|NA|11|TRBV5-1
TGTGCCAGCAGTGAGGGTAATGAGCAGTTCTTC
CASSEGNEQFF
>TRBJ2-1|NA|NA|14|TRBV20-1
TGCAGTGCAACCGGGAGTAGCGGCCCCAAAGAGCACTTCTTC
CSATGSSGPKEHFF
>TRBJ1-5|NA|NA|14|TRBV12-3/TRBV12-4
TGTGCCAGCAGTTTTTCGGCGACCAATCAGCCCCAGCATTTT
CASSFSATNQPQHF
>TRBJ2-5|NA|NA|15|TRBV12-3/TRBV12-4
TGTGCCAGCAGTAGTCCCGGGAAAGACCAAGAGACCCAGTACTTC
CASSSPGKDQETQYF
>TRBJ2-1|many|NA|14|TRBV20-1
TGCAGTGCTACGTCCCCCAGCTCCTACAATGAGCAGTTCTTC
CSATSPSSYNEQFF
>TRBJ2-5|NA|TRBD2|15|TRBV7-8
TGTGCCAGCAGCTTAGAGACCCGGGGGGTAGAGACCCAGTACTTC
CASSLETRGVETQYF
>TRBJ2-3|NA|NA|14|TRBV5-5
TGTGCCAGCAGCTTCCATGACAGCACAGATACGCAGTATTTT
CASSFHDSTDTQYF
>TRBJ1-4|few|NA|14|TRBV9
TGTGCCAGCAGCGTAGGGTCAACTAATGAAAAACTGTTTTTT
CASSVGSTNEKLFF
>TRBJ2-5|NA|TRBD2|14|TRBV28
TGTGCCGGCAGCCCCCCGGGAGGGGAAGAGACCCAGTACTTC
CAGSPPGGEETQYF
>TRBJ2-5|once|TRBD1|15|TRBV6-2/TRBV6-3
TGTGCCAGCAGGAGGGGGGAGGACAGGGCAGAGACCCAGTACTTC
CASRRGEDRAETQYF
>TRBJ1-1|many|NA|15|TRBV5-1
TGCGCCAGCAGCCTAGGAACAGGGCTGAACACTGAAGCTTTCTTT
CASSLGTGLNTEAFF
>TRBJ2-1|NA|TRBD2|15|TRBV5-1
TGCGCCAGCAGCTTGGGCAGCGGGGGTGTGAATGAGCAGTTCTTC
CASSLGSGGVNEQFF
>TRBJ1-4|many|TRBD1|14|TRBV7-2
TGTGCCAGCAGCGCAGACAGGGGCAGAGAAAAACTGTTTTTT
CASSADRGREKLFF
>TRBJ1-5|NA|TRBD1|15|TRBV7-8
TGTGCCAGCAGCTATAGTACAGGGGATAATCAGCCCCAGCATTTT
CASSYSTGDNQPQHF
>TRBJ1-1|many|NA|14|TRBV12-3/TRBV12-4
TGTGCCAGCAGTTTCGGGACACAGAACACTGAAGCTTTCTTT
CASSFGTQNTEAFF
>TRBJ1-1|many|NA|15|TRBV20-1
TGCAGTGCTAGAGACCTTCTAGACAGTAGTCCCAAAGCTTTCTTT
CSARDLLDSSPKAFF
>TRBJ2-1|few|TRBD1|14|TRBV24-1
TGTGCCACCAGTCGACAGGGTCGTGGCAATGAGCAGTTCTTC
CATSRQGRGNEQFF
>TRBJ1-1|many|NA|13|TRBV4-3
TGCGCCAGCAGCCAAGATCCTGTCAGGGAAGCTTTCTTT
CASSQDPVREAFF
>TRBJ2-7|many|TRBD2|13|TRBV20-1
TGCAGTGCCCTGACTAGCGGGGGCTACGAGCAGTACTTC
CSALTSGGYEQYF
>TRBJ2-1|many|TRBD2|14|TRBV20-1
TGCAGTGCTTTCTTAGCGGGGGGCTACAATGAGCAGTTCTTC
CSAFLAGGYNEQFF
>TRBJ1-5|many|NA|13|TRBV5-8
TGTGCCAGCAGCTTGTATCCTAGTCAGCCCCAGCATTTT
CASSLYPSQPQHF
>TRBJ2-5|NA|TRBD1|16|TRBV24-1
TGTGCCACCAGTGGGGGAGGACAGGGAGTCCAAGAGACCCAGTACTTC
CATSGGGQGVQETQYF
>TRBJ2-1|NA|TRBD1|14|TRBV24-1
TGTGCCACCAGTGGTCAGGGGGCGGTCAATGAGCAGTTCTTC
CATSGQGAVNEQFF
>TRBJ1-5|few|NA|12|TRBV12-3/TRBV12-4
TGTGCCAGCCGAACAGGTATCCAGCCCCAGCATTTT
CASRTGIQPQHF
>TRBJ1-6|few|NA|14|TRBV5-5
TGTGCCAGCAGCTTGGGAGGGAGTACTTCACCCCTCCACTTT
CASSLGGSTSPLHF
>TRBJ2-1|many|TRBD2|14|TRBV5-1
TGCGCCAGCAGCTTGGCTAGCGGGGGAGATGAGCAGTTCTTC
CASSLASGGDEQFF
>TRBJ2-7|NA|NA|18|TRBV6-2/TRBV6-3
TGTGCCAGCAGTTCTTTCCGTCTTGGAAGTTCCCGGGATAACGAGCAGTACTTC
CASSSFRLGSSRDNEQYF
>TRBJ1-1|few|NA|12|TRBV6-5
TGTGCCAGCAGTTATATGGGGGCTGAAGCTTTCTTT
CASSYMGAEAFF
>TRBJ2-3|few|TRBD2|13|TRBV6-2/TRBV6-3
TGTGCCAGCAGTTATGCTAGCGGGGGAACGCAGTATTTT
CASSYASGGTQYF
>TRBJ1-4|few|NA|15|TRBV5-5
TGTGCCAGCAGCTTGAACGAGGGGTTATACGGAAAACTGTTTTTT
CASSLNEGLYGKLFF
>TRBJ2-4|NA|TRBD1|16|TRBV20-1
TGCAGTGCTAGAGATTTGGGACAGGGGATTGAAAACATTCAGTACTTC
CSARDLGQGIENIQYF
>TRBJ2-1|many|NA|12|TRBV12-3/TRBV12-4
TGTGCCAGCAGTTTGACGAACAATGAGCAGTTCTTC
CASSLTNNEQFF
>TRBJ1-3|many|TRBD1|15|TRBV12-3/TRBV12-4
TGTGCCAGCAGTTTTGACAGGGCCTCAGGAAACACCATATATTTT
CASSFDRASGNTIYF
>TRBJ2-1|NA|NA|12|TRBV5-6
TGTGCCAGCAGCTTCCATCGTCGAGAGCAGTTCTTC
CASSFHRREQFF
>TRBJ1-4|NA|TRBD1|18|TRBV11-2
TGTGCCAGCAGCGCACGGGACAGGGGACTCTCAACTAATGAAAAACTGTTTTTT
CASSARDRGLSTNEKLFF
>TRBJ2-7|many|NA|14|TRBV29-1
TGCAGCGTCGGGGCTGGAGGGACCCCCTACGAGCAGTACTTC
CSVGAGGTPYEQYF
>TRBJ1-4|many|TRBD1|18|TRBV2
TGTGCCAGCAGTGAATGGGGGGGACAGATTTCAACTAATGAAAAACTGTTTTTT
CASSEWGGQISTNEKLFF
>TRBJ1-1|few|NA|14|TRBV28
TGTGCCAGCAGTTCCGAGGGCCGGAACACTGAAGCTTTCTTT
CASSSEGRNTEAFF
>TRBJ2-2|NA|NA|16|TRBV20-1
TGCAGTGCTAGAGATCGGGGCAGGGGTGGCACCGGGGAGCTGTTTTTT
CSARDRGRGGTGELFF